The source of this T cell receptor beta chain is a study of shared clonotypes between healthy human individuals. This clone was seen once. Its antigen is not known. Original analysis: ImmunoSEQ output held junction-only sequences without quality scores, so filtering differed. Data came from immunoSEQ multiplex PCR; TCRdb stores just in-frame clones and leaves some out. The V and J calls and the clone size are those of that table, but D and trimming were determined from the DNA. The sample holds around 1,100,000 clones, around 77% seen once. CDR3 length: 16 amino acids. Per the germline V gene, CDR1 is SGHRS and CDR2 is YFSETQ. Deletions cut 3 bases from V and 1 base from J, with 11 bases between. General observations from the study: In the sorted subsets, rarefaction showed sequencing was incomplete despite large depth.

This sequence originates from a man younger than 35 in good health. Some clones in this sample may be carry-over from other donors' samples. The V and J genes are TRBV5-1 and TRBJ2-6; perhaps TRBD1 as D (6 bases). Sequencing used memory CD4+ T cells from PBMCs. The subset was: CD45RA-negative fraction. The CDR3 region has the DNA TGCGCCAGCAGCTCCAGGGGATCTTCTGGGGCCAACGTCCTGACTTTC. Translating it yields CASSSRGSSGANVLTF.